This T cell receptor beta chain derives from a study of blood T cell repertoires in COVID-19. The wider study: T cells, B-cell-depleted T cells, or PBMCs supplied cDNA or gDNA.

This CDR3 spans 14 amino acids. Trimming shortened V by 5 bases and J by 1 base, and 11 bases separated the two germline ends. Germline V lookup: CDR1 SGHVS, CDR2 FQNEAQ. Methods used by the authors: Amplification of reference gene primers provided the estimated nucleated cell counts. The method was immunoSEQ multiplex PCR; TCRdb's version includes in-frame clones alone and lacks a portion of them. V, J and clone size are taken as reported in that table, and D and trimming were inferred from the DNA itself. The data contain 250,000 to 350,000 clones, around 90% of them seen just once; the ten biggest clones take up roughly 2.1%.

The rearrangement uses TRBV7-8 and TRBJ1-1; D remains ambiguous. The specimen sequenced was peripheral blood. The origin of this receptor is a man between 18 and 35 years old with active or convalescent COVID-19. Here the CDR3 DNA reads TGTGCCAGCAGCCCTGGTAGCTGGAACACTGAAGCTTTCTTT. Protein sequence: CASSPGSWNTEAFF.